The 21 T cell receptor beta chains reported below all come from one sample, sequenced in a study of T cell repertoires in cytomegalovirus infection (dated by TCRdb to between 2018 and 2021). Explained via the paper, the treatment or condition label denotes: in vitro stimulation with specific CMV peptide epitopes to enrich CMV-specific T cells. Sequencing was carried out with an Illumina HiSeq 1500. The raw public reads went through TCRdb reprocessing: fastp at Q25, MiXCR clone calling, in-frame beta chains kept. Every CDR3 protein is listed once, alongside the most common genes and DNA of its rows. The sample table lists approximately 340,000 distinct CDR3 sequences, roughly 28% of them with a count of one. Over 15% of the sample rests with the top ten. The antigens for these receptors are not known. This sample comprised cultured PBMCs, obtained from culture after CMV antigen stimulation. These receptors came from a human donor in good health (CMV status not recorded). Some clones in this sample may be carry-over from other donors' samples.

This clonotype was seen repeatedly, ten times or more. The chain is built from TRBV12-3 or TRBV12-4 and TRBJ1-1, with TRBD1 matching 9 bases. The CDR3 length is 15 residues. V dropped 5 bases and J dropped 8; count of bases not matched to a gene: 12. For the CDR3, the DNA is TGTGCCAGCAGTGCCGCGGGACAGGGAGGAAAGGAAGCTTTCTTT. The encoded protein is CASSAAGQGGKEAFF.

The rearrangement links TRBV7-9 to TRBJ1-6, with 9 bases lining up with TRBD1. CDR1 is SEHNR and CDR2 is FQNEAQ in the germline V gene (reference sequence). V lost 5 bases, J lost 7 bases, and 6 bases stayed unmatched. The CDR3 is 15 amino acids. In nucleotides, the CDR3 is TGTGCCAGCAGCCTTCAGGGACAGGGAAATTCACCCCTCCACTTT. Residues: CASSLQGQGNSPLHF.

This clonotype was seen more than once but under ten times. The gene calls are TRBV27 and TRBJ2-3, with TRBD2 identical over 10 bases. CDR1 and CDR2 (germline): MNHEY, SMNVEV (reference sequence). This CDR3 is 16 amino acids long. Losses at the gene ends were 2 bases for V and 1 base for J; bases not matched to a gene: 3. DNA for the CDR3: TGTGCCAGCAGTTTACGACTAGCGGGTCGCACAGATACGCAGTATTTT. It codes for CASSLRLAGRTDTQYF.

The rearrangement joins TRBV5-1 to TRBJ2-1; D is ambiguous. Trimming stripped 0 bases from V and 6 bases from J, with 13 bases between. In germline, CDR1 is SGHRS, CDR2 YFSETQ. The CDR3 loop spans 15 amino acids. Here the CDR3 reads CASSLEGFKGNEQFF. DNA for the CDR3: TGCGCCAGCAGCTTGGAAGGGTTTAAGGGCAATGAGCAGTTCTTC.

This clonotype has a count of ten or more. CDR3 sequence: CASSQEVPGAGRRTNEKLFF. The DNA for the CDR3 is TGCGCCAGCAGCCAAGAGGTGCCTGGGGCGGGCAGAAGGACTAATGAAAAACTGTTTTTT. The chain couples TRBV4-1 to TRBJ1-4; weak D call: TRBD1 (5 bases). Trimming cost V 0 bases and J 2 bases, with 22 bases left between them. The V gene's germline CDR1 is MGHRA and CDR2 YSYEKL. The CDR3 sequence is 20 residues long.

The genes are TRBV25-1 and TRBJ1-2; D perhaps matches TRBD1 (5 bases). Trimming removed 5 bases at V and 2 bases at J, with 12 bases between. The CDR3 is 14 residues long. In germline, CDR1 is MGHDK, CDR2 SYGVNS. CDR3 in DNA: TGTGCCAGCAGTTGGGCAGGGCGAAACTATGGCTACACCTTC. It translates to CASSWAGRNYGYTF.

This clonotype has just a few counts. The V gene is TRBV7-2, the J gene TRBJ2-7; 8 bases agree with TRBD2. This CDR3 contains 14 residues. The germline V gene encodes CDR1 SGHTA and CDR2 FQGNSA. J lost 5 bases, V lost 5 bases, and 8 bases had no gene match. For the CDR3, the DNA is TGTGCCAGCAGCGCACTAGCGGCTCGCGACGAGCAGTACTTC. The encoded protein is CASSALAARDEQYF.

In this sample, this clonotype turned up many times. The gene calls are TRBV7-3 and TRBJ2-3, with 8 bases aligning to TRBD2. Trimming cost V 3 bases and J 0 bases; bases outside gene matches: 2. Germline loops: CDR1 SGHTA, CDR2 FQGTGA. CDR3 length: 15 residues. In DNA, the CDR3 is TGTGCCAGCAGCTTTAGCGGGGCTAGCACAGATACGCAGTATTTT. Its protein product is CASSFSGASTDTQYF.

This chain joins TRBV7-2 and TRBJ2-2, with 9 bases fitting TRBD1. Unmatched junction bases numbered 5, after V lost 5 bases and J lost 1 base. CDR1 and CDR2 (germline): SGHTA, FQGNSA. The CDR3 sequence is 16 residues long. CDR3 amino acids: CASSGQGTQNTGELFF. The CDR3 region has the DNA TGTGCCAGCAGCGGACAGGGGACCCAGAACACCGGGGAGCTGTTTTTT.

The rearrangement uses TRBV28 and TRBJ2-1; TRBD2 might be the D (6 bases). This CDR3 is built from 14 residues. The germline V gene has CDR1 MDHEN and CDR2 SYDVKM. Trimming removed 3 bases at V and 5 bases at J, with 11 bases between. The CDR3, as DNA: TGTGCCAGCAGTTTGTGGCTAGCGAACAATGAGCAGTTCTTC. Translated, it gives CASSLWLANNEQFF.

This clonotype was seen only a few times. The chain has TRBV11-2 and TRBJ1-3; a weak D match, TRBD1 (6 bases). The CDR3 length is 12 residues. Germline values: CDR1 SGHAT, CDR2 FQNNGV. As DNA, the CDR3 is TGTGGTGGCAGGGGCTCTGGAAACACCATATATTTT. The encoded protein is CGGRGSGNTIYF.

V is TRBV11-2 and J is TRBJ2-2; 13 nucleotides match TRBD2. There are 19 residues in the CDR3. V lost 5 bases, J lost 0 bases, and 9 bases stayed unmatched. CDR1 SGHAT and CDR2 FQNNGV come from the germline V gene. The CDR3 bases are TGTGCCAGCAGCGGGCAGCCGGGACTAGCGGGGACGAACACCGGGGAGCTGTTTTTT. Translated, it gives CASSGQPGLAGTNTGELFF.

This clonotype was detected only once. The chain combines TRBV10-3 with TRBJ2-3; D remains unclear. This CDR3 is 16 amino acids long. V dropped 4 bases and J dropped 2 bases, with 16 bases sitting between them. CDR1 and CDR2 from the germline V gene are ENHRY and SYGVKD. The CDR3 here is CAISGQDGTYTDTQYF. The CDR3 DNA sequence: TGTGCCATCAGTGGGCAGGACGGCACCTACACAGATACGCAGTATTTT.

This clonotype appeared many times. The chain links TRBV7-7 to TRBJ2-4, with TRBD1 as a possible D gene (6 bases). Germline V gene sequence: CDR1 SSHAT, CDR2 FNYEAQ (reference sequence). V was pared by 6 bases and J by 10 bases, with 16 bases between. The CDR3 totals 13 residues. Written as DNA, the CDR3 is TGTGCCAGCAGTCGGGACATTAAGGGTATTCAGTACTTC. Residues: CASSRDIKGIQYF.

This clonotype was seen more than once but under ten times. This chain joins TRBV6-5 and TRBJ1-2; the match to TRBD1 covers 12 bases. The germline V gene encodes CDR1 MNHEY and CDR2 SVGAGI. With V trimmed by 7 bases and J by 8 bases, 5 bases remained unmatched. The CDR3 contains 13 residues. CDR3: CASTRDRGRGYTF. CDR3 coding DNA: TGTGCCAGCACTCGGGACAGGGGGCGCGGCTACACCTTC.

This clonotype was observed a handful of times. The gene calls are TRBV12-5 and TRBJ2-3; tentative D call: TRBD1 (6 bases). CDR1 LGHNT and CDR2 FRNRAP come from the germline V gene. Trimming shortened V by 0 bases and J by 0 bases, and 10 bases separated the two germline ends. CDR3 length equals 16 residues. The CDR3 DNA is TGTGCTAGTGGTTTGGTACTGGACAGCAGCACAGATACGCAGTATTTT. It is translated as CASGLVLDSSTDTQYF.

Many counts were recorded for this clonotype. The gene calls are TRBV6-1 and TRBJ2-1, with a possible D match to TRBD1 (6 bases). This CDR3 contains 15 residues. Germline CDR1 reads MNHNS; CDR2 reads SASEGT. The germline V and J ends were trimmed by 6 bases and 7 bases, with 19 bases remaining between them. CDR3 sequence: CASRNRVGDWNEQFF. The CDR3 nucleotides are TGTGCCAGCAGAAACAGGGTGGGGGATTGGAATGAGCAGTTCTTC.

This clonotype was counted between two and nine times. The rearrangement links TRBV7-2 to TRBJ2-7; 11 positions match TRBD2. Trimming removed 4 bases from V and 2 bases from J; junction bases left unmatched: 7. The germline V gene encodes CDR1 SGHTA and CDR2 FQGNSA. This CDR3 region has 16 residues. CDR3 residues: CASSSSTSGIPYEQYF. CDR3 nucleotide sequence: TGTGCCAGCAGCTCCTCGACTAGCGGGATACCCTACGAGCAGTACTTC.

CDR3 sequence: CASSADRGPYGYTF. Here the CDR3 DNA reads TGTGCCAGCAGCGCCGACAGGGGGCCCTATGGCTACACCTTC. The rearrangement uses TRBV6-1 and TRBJ1-2; 10 bases agree with TRBD1. The CDR3 has 14 residues. Germline trimming cut 6 bases from V and 4 bases from J; bases unmatched to any gene: 5. The V gene's germline CDR1 is MNHNS and CDR2 SASEGT.

The V call is TRBV20-1, the J call TRBJ1-4, with TRBD1 matching over 8 bases. There are 15 residues in the CDR3. CDR1 and CDR2 (germline): DFQATT, SNEGSKA (reference sequence). V shed 3 bases and J 7 bases; nucleotides not matched to a gene: 10. The CDR3 DNA sequence: TGCAGTGCTAGTGATTACAGGGGGTCAAGTGAAAAACTGTTTTTT. Translating gives CSASDYRGSSEKLFF.

This clonotype was found a few times. The J gene is TRBJ1-1, the V gene TRBV30; 7 bases are shared with TRBD1. The germline gives CDR1 GTSNPN, CDR2 SVGIG (reference sequence). With 4 bases clipped from V and 3 bases from J, the junction kept 11 bases outside the gene matches. The CDR3 runs 15 residues. DNA for the CDR3: TGTGCCTGGACTCGGGACAGACTTGCCCACACTGAAGCTTTCTTT. It codes for CAWTRDRLAHTEAFF. The complete variable domain, with remaining parts taken from reference TRBV30 and TRBJ1-1, reads SQTIHQWPATLVQPVGSPLSLECTVEGTSNPNLYWYRQAAGRGLQLLFYSVGIGQISSEVPQNLSASRPQDRQFILSSKKLLLSDSGFYLCAWTRDRLAHTEAFFGQGTRLTVV.